The 21 T cell receptor beta chains reported below all come from one sample, sequenced in a study of neurological immune-mediated disorders. TCRdb called the 5' RACE reads again in MiXCR, with one record for every CDR3 protein. Seen here are about 80,000 distinct CDR3 sequences, almost 6% observed once, and the top ten hold roughly 8.6%. The time point: longitudinal time-point 2. The sequencing sample was made of PBMCs. The origin of the receptors is a woman in her sixties or seventies with multiple sclerosis.

There are many counts of this clonotype. V and J are TRBV7-8 and TRBJ1-2; TRBD1 matches 11 bases. Germline CDR1 is SGHVS and CDR2 is FQNEAQ. CDR3 length: 15 amino acids. The trim removed 8 bases at V and 7 bases at J, leaving 12 bases unmatched. The CDR3 coding sequence is TGTGCCAGCGGAATATCGGGACAGGGGGTTTCTGGCTACACCTTC. Protein product: CASGISGQGVSGYTF.

This clonotype came up many times. J is TRBJ1-5 and V is TRBV20-1; D ambiguous. The CDR3 runs 13 residues. Germline loops: CDR1 DFQATT, CDR2 SNEGSKA (reference sequence). V was clipped by 1 base and J by 3 bases, with 7 bases between them. The CDR3 DNA sequence: TGCAGTGCTAGAGGCCAGGCCAATCAGCCCCAGCATTTT. Translation gives CSARGQANQPQHF.

The sample holds many counts of this clonotype. The chain couples TRBV11-2 to TRBJ2-2; no clear D gene. V dropped 0 bases and J dropped 8 bases, with 10 bases sitting between them. The CDR3 is 14 amino acids. Germline CDR1 SGHAT, CDR2 FQNNGV. The CDR3 region has the DNA TGTGCCAGCAGCTTAGACCCTGCGAATGGGGAGCTGTTTTTT. This gives the protein CASSLDPANGELFF.

This clonotype appeared many times. The J gene is TRBJ2-7, the V gene TRBV3-1; D is unclear. Germline V gene data show CDR1 as LGHDT and CDR2 as YNNKEL (reference sequence). CDR3 length equals 12 residues. Trimming took 3 bases from V and 3 from J, leaving 6 bases between them. The CDR3 protein is CASSHSLYEQYF. The DNA of the CDR3 is TGTGCCAGCAGCCACAGCCTCTACGAGCAGTACTTC.

This clonotype was found many times. This chain links TRBV5-1 with TRBJ1-2; possible D gene TRBD1, 5 bases. There are 13 residues in the CDR3. CDR1 SGHRS and CDR2 YFSETQ come from the germline V gene. V lost 0 bases, J lost 7 bases, and 10 bases lay in between. The CDR3 DNA reads as TGCGCCAGCAGCTTGGCCAGGGAAGGTGGCTACACCTTC. This sequence encodes CASSLAREGGYTF.

This clonotype was seen many times. CDR3 DNA: TGCGCCAGCAGCGTCTACAGGGGGAGCGAAGAGACCCAGTACTTC. Its translation: CASSVYRGSEETQYF. This chain connects TRBV5-1 to TRBJ2-5, with 8 bases fitting TRBD1. The CDR3 is 15 residues long. Germline CDR1 SGHRS, CDR2 YFSETQ. V trimming: 4 bases; J trimming: 3 bases; junction bases outside the gene matches: 8.

This clonotype was detected ten times or more. This chain uses TRBV3-1 with TRBJ2-6; D ambiguous. The germline V and J ends were trimmed by 6 bases and 7 bases, with 10 bases remaining between them. Germline V CDR1 and CDR2: LGHDT, YNNKEL (reference sequence). The CDR3 loop spans 13 amino acids. In nucleotides, the CDR3 is TGTGCCAGCAGTCCCAGTGCAGCCAACGTCCTGACTTTC. This sequence encodes CASSPSAANVLTF.

This clonotype showed up many times. This chain links TRBV20-1 with TRBJ2-7; a possible D gene is TRBD2 (5 bases). Germline values: CDR1 DFQATT, CDR2 SNEGSKA (reference sequence). The CDR3 extends over 13 amino acids. With 4 bases removed from V and 0 bases from J, the gap between germline ends came to 10 bases. CDR3 region: CSAILGSSYEQYF. The CDR3 DNA reads TGCAGTGCTATCTTAGGGAGCTCCTACGAGCAGTACTTC.

A remark on this clonotype: This sequence may be a read error, since a much larger clone differs from it by one base. This CDR3 is missing its conserved last phenylalanine or tryptophan, likely due to a read error. The gene calls are TRBV5-1 and TRBJ1-1, with a possible D match to TRBD1 (5 bases). Germline V lookup: CDR1 SGHRS, CDR2 YFSETQ. V was trimmed by 3 bases and J by 1 base, leaving 10 bases between them. The CDR3 runs 14 residues. Written as DNA, the CDR3 is TGCGCCAGCAGCTCGGGACTCCCGAACACTGAAGCTTTCTCT. Protein: CASSSGLPNTEAFS.

In this sample, this clonotype turned up a few times. This chain joins TRBV20-1 and TRBJ1-3; TRBD1 matches at 8 bases. V was clipped by 5 bases and J by 0 bases; unmatched bases: 3. The CDR3 sequence is 14 residues long. CDR1 is DFQATT and CDR2 is SNEGSKA in the germline V gene (reference sequence). The CDR3 DNA reads as TGCAGTGCTGAAGGACAGGGCTCTGGAAACACCATATATTTT. This translates into CSAEGQGSGNTIYF.

This clonotype was found many times. The CDR3 spells CASSGMAVYTF. In DNA form, the CDR3 reads TGTGCCAGCAGTGGCATGGCTGTCTACACCTTC. This chain connects TRBV9 to TRBJ1-2; D call uncertain. Germline loops: CDR1 SGDLS, CDR2 YYNGEE. CDR3 length: 11 amino acids. Trimming took off 5 bases at V and 10 bases at J, with 12 bases between the two ends.

Many counts were recorded for this clonotype. This chain joins TRBV20-1 and TRBJ1-4; D unclear. The CDR3 length is 11 residues. Germline V lookup: CDR1 DFQATT, CDR2 SNEGSKA (reference sequence). V was shortened by 0 bases and J by 13 bases, with 9 bases between the two germline ends. CDR3 nucleotides: TGCAGTGCTAGAGAGGGTCGGGGACTGTTTTTT. This sequence encodes CSAREGRGLFF.

A remark on this clonotype: A much larger clone differs from this one at a single base, so this may be a read error. This chain links TRBV3-1 with TRBJ2-1, with 10 bases aligning to TRBD2. This CDR3 is built from 17 residues. V lost 4 bases, J lost 8 bases, and 14 bases stayed unmatched. In germline, CDR1 is LGHDT, CDR2 YNNKEL (reference sequence). Written as DNA, the CDR3 is TGTGCCAGCAGCCGCCAAGGGACTAGCGTGGGAAGCCATGAGCAGTTCTTC. It specifies CASSRQGTSVGSHEQFF.

This clonotype occurred many times. This sequence joins TRBV7-2 and TRBJ2-5, with 7 bases fitting TRBD1. CDR1 and CDR2 from the germline V gene are SGHTA and FQGNSA. With V trimmed by 5 bases and J by 8 bases, 14 bases remained unmatched. This CDR3 is built from 15 residues. The DNA for the CDR3 is TGTGCCAGCAGCGCCCAAACAGGGGCCTTTGACACCCAGTACTTC. Its protein product is CASSAQTGAFDTQYF.

This clonotype was counted ten times or more. V is TRBV5-1 and J is TRBJ2-7; maybe TRBD2 (5 bases). This CDR3 has 15 residues. Trimming stripped 0 bases from V and 0 bases from J, with 10 bases between. Germline V CDR1 and CDR2: SGHRS, YFSETQ. CDR3 sequence (DNA): TGCGCCAGCAGCTTGGGGGCCGGGAACTCCTACGAGCAGTACTTC. Translating it yields CASSLGAGNSYEQYF. Drawing the rest from reference TRBV5-1 and TRBJ2-7, the complete variable domain is KAGVTQTPRYLIKTRGQQVTLSCSPISGHRSVSWYQQTPGQGLQFLFEYFSETQRNKGNFPGRFSGRQFSNSRSEMNVSTLELGDSALYLCASSLGAGNSYEQYFGPGTRLTVT.

The table lists this clonotype with many counts. The chain joins TRBV20-1 to TRBJ2-6; D is uncertain. Germline V gene sequence: CDR1 DFQATT, CDR2 SNEGSKA (reference sequence). V lost 6 bases and J lost 0, with 12 bases in between. The CDR3 runs to 15 residues. This chain's CDR3 is CSANRGRSGANVLTF. The CDR3 bases are TGCAGTGCCAACCGAGGTCGCTCTGGGGCCAACGTCCTGACTTTC.

V is TRBV5-1 and J is TRBJ1-1; unclear D gene. In germline, CDR1 is SGHRS, CDR2 YFSETQ. The CDR3 has 16 amino acids. V lost 2 bases and J lost 2, with 16 bases in between. CDR3 loop: CASSLITVGLNTEAFF. CDR3 in DNA: TGCGCCAGCAGCTTAATCACGGTGGGATTAAACACTGAAGCTTTCTTT.

The table lists this clonotype with a few counts. The chain recombines TRBV7-6 with TRBJ2-7; D might be TRBD1 or TRBD2, each matching 5 bases. This CDR3 spans 14 amino acids. Germline V gene sequence: CDR1 SGHVS, CDR2 FNYEAQ. V was trimmed by 2 bases and J by 2 bases, leaving 10 bases between them. For the CDR3, the DNA is TGTGCCAGCAGCTTAAGGTTGGGGGCCTACGAGCAGTACTTC. As protein: CASSLRLGAYEQYF.

This clonotype has a count of ten or more. The chain combines TRBV7-2 with TRBJ2-1; D is unresolved. The CDR3 is made up of 15 amino acids. Trimming shortened V by 0 bases and J by 2 bases, and 8 bases separated the two germline ends. The germline gives CDR1 SGHTA, CDR2 FQGNSA. CDR3 coding DNA: TGTGCCAGCAGCTTAGCTTATGGTGCCTACAATGAGCAGTTCTTC. Its translation is CASSLAYGAYNEQFF. The whole variable domain, remainder taken from reference TRBV7-2 and TRBJ2-1, is GAGVSQSPSNKVTEKGKDVELRCDPISGHTALYWYRQSLGQGLEFLIYFQGNSAPDKSGLPSDRFSAERTGGSVSTLTIQRTQQEDSAVYLCASSLAYGAYNEQFFGPGTRLTVL.

Ten or more counts support this clonotype. The chain couples TRBV4-1 to TRBJ1-2, with a weak D call TRBD1 (5 bases). Germline V CDR1 and CDR2: MGHRA, YSYEKL. The germline V and J ends were trimmed by 1 base and 4 bases, with 16 bases remaining between them. This CDR3 has 16 amino acids. The DNA for the CDR3 is TGCGCCAGCAGCCAAGTGTTGACAGAACCCGTCTATGGCTACACCTTC. This codes for CASSQVLTEPVYGYTF.

The rearrangement links TRBV11-3 to TRBJ1-1; 8 bases fit TRBD1. Germline trimming cut 2 bases from V and 4 bases from J; bases unmatched to any gene: 3. The germline V gene encodes CDR1 SGHNT and CDR2 YENEEA. The CDR3 covers 14 residues. The CDR3 spells CASSLTGTGTEAFF. The CDR3 DNA is TGTGCCAGCAGCTTAACCGGGACAGGCACTGAAGCTTTCTTT.